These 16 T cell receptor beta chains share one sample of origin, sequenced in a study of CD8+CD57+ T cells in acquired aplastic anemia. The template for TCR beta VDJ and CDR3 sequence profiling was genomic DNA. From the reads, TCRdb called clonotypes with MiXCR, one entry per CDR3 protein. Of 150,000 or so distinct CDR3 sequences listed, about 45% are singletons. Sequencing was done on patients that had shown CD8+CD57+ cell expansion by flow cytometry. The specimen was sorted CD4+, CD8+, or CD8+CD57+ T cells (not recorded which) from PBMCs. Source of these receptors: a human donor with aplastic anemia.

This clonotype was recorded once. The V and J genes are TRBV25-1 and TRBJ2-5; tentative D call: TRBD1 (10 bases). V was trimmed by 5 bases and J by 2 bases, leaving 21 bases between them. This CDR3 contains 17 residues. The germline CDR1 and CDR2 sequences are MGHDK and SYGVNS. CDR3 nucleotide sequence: TGTGCCAGCAGTACGGGACAGGGGACTAGCAAGCAAGAGACCCAGTACTTC. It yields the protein CASSTGQGTSKQETQYF.

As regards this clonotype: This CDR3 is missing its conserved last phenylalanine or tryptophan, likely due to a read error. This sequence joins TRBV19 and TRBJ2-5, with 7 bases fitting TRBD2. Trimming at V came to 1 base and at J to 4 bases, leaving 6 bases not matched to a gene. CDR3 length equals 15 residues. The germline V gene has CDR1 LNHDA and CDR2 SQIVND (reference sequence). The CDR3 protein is CASSIGKRGLETQYS. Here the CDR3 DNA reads TGTGCCAGTAGTATAGGCAAGCGGGGACTAGAGACCCAGTACTCC.

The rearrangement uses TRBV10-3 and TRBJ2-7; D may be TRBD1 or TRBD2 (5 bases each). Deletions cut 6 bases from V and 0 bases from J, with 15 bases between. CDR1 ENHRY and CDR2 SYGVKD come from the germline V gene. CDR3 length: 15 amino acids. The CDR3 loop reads CAISPGRGGSYEQYF. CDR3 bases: TGTGCCATCAGCCCTGGACGGGGCGGCTCCTACGAGCAGTACTTC.

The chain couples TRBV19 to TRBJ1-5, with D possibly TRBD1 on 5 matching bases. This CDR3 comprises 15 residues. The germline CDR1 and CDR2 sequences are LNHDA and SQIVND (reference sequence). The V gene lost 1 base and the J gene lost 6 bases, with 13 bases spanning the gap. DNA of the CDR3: TGTGCCAGTAGTATAGTGGGGGTTATGGGTCAGCCCCAGCATTTT. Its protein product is CASSIVGVMGQPQHF.

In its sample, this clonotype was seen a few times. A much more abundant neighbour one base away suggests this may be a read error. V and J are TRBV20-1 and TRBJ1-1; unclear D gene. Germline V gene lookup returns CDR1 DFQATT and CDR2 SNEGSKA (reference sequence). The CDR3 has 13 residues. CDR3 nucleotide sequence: TGCAGTGTCTTCACAGTGGAGAACACTGGAGCTTTCTTT. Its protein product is CSVFTVENTGAFF.

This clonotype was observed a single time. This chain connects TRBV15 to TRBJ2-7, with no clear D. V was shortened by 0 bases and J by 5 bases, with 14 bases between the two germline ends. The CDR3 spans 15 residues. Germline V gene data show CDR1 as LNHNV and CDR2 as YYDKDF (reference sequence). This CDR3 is CATSREGRQANEQYF. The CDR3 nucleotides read TGTGCCACCAGCAGAGAGGGCAGACAAGCAAACGAGCAGTACTTC.

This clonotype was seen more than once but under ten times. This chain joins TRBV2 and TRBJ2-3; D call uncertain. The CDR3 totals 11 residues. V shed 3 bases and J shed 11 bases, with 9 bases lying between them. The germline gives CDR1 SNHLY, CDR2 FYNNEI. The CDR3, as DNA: TGTGCCAGCAGTGAGACAATTGTGCAGTATTTT. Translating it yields CASSETIVQYF.

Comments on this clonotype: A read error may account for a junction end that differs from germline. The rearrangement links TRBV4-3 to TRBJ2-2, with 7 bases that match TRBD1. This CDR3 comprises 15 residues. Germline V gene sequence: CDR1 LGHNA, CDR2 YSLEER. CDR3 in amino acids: CASSQFTGATGEPFF. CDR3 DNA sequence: TGCGCCAGCAGCCAGTTCACAGGGGCCACCGGGGAGCCGTTTTTT.

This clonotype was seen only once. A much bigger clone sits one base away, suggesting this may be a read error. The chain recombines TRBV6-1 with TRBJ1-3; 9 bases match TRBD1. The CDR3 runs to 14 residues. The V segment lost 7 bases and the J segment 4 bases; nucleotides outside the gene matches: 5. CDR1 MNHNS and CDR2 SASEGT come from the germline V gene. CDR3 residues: CASTTGGAGNTIYF. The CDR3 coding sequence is TGTGCCAGCACCACAGGGGGCGCCGGAAACACCATATATTTT.

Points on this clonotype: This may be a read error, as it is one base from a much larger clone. The CDR3: CASSLGGFYEQYF. For the CDR3, the DNA is TGTGCCAGCAGCTTAGGAGGCTTCTACGAGCAGTACTTC. The rearrangement uses TRBV7-8 and TRBJ2-7; D is undetermined. Per germline, CDR1 SGHVS and CDR2 FQNEAQ. Trimming took off 1 base at V and 3 bases at J, with 7 bases between the two ends. CDR3 size: 13 residues. The variable domain in full, completed from reference TRBV7-8 and TRBJ2-7, reads GAGVSQSPRYKVAKRGQDVALRCDPISGHVSLFWYQQALGQGPEFLTYFQNEAQLDKSGLPSDRFFAERPEGSVSTLKIQRTQQEDSAVYLCASSLGGFYEQYFGPGTRLTVT.

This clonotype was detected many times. DNA of the CDR3: TGTGCCAGTAGTTATTTAGGGACGTTGTACAATGAGCAGTTCTTC. The encoded protein is CASSYLGTLYNEQFF. The chain uses TRBV19 and TRBJ2-1; TRBD1 or TRBD2 may be the D gene (5 bases each). This CDR3 spans 15 amino acids. Trimming took 5 bases from V and 4 from J, leaving 15 bases between them. The germline CDR1 and CDR2 sequences are LNHDA and SQIVND (reference sequence).

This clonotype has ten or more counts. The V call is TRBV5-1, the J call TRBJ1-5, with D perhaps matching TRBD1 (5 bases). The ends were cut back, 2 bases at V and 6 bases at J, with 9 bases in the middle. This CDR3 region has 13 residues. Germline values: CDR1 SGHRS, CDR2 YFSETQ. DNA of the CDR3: TGCGCCAGCAGCTTCAGGGCTGGTCAGCCCCAGCATTTT. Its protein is CASSFRAGQPQHF.

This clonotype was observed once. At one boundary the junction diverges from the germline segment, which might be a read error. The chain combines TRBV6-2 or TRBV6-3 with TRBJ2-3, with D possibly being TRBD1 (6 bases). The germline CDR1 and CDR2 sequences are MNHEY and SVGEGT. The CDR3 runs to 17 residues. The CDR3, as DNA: TGTGCCATCAGTTACTCGCTGGGGGACACCGGCACAGATACGCAGTATTTT. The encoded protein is CAISYSLGDTGTDTQYF.

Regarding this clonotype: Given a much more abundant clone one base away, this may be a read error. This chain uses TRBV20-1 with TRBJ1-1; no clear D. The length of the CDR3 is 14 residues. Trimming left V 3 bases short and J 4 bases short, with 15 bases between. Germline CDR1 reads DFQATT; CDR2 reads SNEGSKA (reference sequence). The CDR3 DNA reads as TGCAGTGCTAGTGATAGGGTAATAACCACTGAAGCTTTCTTT. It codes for CSASDRVITTEAFF.

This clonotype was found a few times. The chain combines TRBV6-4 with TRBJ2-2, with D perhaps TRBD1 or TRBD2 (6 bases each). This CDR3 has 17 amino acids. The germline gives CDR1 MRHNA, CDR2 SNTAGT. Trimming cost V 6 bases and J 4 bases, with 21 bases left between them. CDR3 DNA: TGTGCCAGCAGGGACGGGGGCCTTATAAGGGGCACCGGGGAGCTGTTTTTT. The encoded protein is CASRDGGLIRGTGELFF.

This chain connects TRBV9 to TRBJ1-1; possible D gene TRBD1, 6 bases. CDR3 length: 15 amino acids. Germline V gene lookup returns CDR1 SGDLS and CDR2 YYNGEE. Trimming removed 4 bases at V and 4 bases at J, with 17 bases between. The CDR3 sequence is CASSISWGAPTEAFF. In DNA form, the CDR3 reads TGTGCCAGCAGCATCTCTTGGGGGGCGCCCACTGAAGCTTTCTTT.